This TCR beta chain was recovered during a study of siplizumab effects on memory and regulatory T cells. J lost 5 bases, V lost 6 bases, and 7 bases had no gene match. The CDR3 runs 15 residues. Germline CDR1 MNHNS, CDR2 SASEGT. Broader study findings: The study found naive T cells seemingly more diverse than memory cells and seemingly major alloresponse contributors. Among sequences traceable to unstimulated CD4+ memory cells, alloreactive ones were significantly reduced by siplizumab.

A remark on this clone: Its antigen is currently unknown.

About 100,000 TCR templates underwent assay in each sample. Profiled with immunoSEQ multiplex PCR; TCRdb holds only in-frame clones, not every one. The sample lists about 100,000 clones; around 93% were seen once. The TCR sequence derives from a human donor in good health. What was sequenced was non-Treg CD4+ T cells sorted from blood. J is TRBJ2-6 and V is TRBV6-1; 7 bases are a match to TRBD1. This CDR3 is CASRGTDLWANVLTF. DNA for the CDR3: TGTGCCAGCAGAGGGACAGACCTTTGGGCCAACGTCCTGACTTTC.